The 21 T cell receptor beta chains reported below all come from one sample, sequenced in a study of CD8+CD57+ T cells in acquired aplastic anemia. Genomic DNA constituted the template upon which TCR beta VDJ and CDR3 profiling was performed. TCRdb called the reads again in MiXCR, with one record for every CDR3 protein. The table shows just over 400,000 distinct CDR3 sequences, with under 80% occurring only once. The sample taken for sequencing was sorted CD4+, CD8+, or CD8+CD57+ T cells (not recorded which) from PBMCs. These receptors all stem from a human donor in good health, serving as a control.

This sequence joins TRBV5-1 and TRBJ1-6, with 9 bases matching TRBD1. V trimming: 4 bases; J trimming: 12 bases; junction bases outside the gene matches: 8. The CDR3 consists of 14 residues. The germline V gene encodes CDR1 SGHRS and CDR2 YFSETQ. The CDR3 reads CASSGRTGALPLHF. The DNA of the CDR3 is TGCGCCAGCAGCGGGAGGACAGGGGCATTACCCCTCCACTTT.

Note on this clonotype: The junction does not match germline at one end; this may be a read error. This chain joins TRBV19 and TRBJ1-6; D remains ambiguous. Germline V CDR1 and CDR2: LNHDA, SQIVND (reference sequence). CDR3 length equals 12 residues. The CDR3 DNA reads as TGTGCCAGTAGTTTCAGAGCCTCAGCACCTCTCTTT. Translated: CASSFRASAPLF.

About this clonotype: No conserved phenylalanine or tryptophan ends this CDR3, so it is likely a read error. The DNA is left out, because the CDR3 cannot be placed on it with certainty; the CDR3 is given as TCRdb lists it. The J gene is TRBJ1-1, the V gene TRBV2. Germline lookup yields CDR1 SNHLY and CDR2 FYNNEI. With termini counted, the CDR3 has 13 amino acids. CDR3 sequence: CASSFGDNKDFVL.

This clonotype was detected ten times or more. The CDR3 nucleotides read TGCAGTGCGATAGGGTCCCAGCGGGGGGATGAAGATACGCAGTATTTT. This sequence encodes CSAIGSQRGDEDTQYF. V usage is TRBV20-1 and J usage is TRBJ2-3, with TRBD2 matching over 9 bases. This CDR3 comprises 16 residues. V lost 6 bases, J lost 5 bases, and 15 bases stayed unmatched. The V gene's germline CDR1 is DFQATT and CDR2 SNEGSKA (reference sequence).

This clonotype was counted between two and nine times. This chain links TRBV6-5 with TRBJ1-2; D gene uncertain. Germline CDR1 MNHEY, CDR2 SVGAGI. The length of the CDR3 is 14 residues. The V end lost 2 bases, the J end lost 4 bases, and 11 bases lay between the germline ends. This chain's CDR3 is CASSYGPSSYGYTF. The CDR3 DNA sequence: TGTGCCAGCAGTTACGGACCGAGCTCCTATGGCTACACCTTC.

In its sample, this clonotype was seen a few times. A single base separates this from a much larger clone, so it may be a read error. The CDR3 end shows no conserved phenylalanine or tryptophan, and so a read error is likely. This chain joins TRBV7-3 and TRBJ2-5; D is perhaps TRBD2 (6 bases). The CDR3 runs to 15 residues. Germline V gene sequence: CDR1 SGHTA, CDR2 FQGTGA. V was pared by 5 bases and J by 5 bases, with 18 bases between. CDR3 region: CASSPAPAGPETQYL. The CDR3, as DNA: TGTGCCAGCAGCCCAGCCCCCGCGGGGCCCGAGACCCAGTACCTC.

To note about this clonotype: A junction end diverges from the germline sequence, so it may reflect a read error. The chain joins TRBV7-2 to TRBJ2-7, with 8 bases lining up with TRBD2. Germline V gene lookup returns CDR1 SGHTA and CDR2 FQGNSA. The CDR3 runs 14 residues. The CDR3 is CASSLSGGTYDQYF. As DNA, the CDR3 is TGTGCCAGCAGCTTAAGCGGGGGTACCTACGACCAGTACTTC.

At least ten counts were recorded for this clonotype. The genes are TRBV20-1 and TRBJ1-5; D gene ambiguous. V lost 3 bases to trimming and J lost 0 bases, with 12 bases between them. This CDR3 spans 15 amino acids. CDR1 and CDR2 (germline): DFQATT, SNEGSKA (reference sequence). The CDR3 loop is CSASRSQYSNQPQHF. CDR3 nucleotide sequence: TGCAGTGCTAGTCGCTCACAGTATAGCAATCAGCCCCAGCATTTT.

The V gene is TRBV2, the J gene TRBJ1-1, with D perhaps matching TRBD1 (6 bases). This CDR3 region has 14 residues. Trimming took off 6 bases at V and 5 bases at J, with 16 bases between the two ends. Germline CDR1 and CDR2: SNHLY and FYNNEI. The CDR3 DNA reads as TGTGCCAGCAGCTCGGACAGTTCGAGGACTGAAGCTTTCTTT. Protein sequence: CASSSDSSRTEAFF.

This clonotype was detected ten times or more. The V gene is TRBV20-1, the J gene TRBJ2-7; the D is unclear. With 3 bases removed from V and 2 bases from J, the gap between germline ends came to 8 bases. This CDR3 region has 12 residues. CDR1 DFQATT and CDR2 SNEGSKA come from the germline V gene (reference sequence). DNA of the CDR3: TGCAGTGCTAGCAGGCCCCCCTACGAGCAGTACTTC. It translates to CSASRPPYEQYF.

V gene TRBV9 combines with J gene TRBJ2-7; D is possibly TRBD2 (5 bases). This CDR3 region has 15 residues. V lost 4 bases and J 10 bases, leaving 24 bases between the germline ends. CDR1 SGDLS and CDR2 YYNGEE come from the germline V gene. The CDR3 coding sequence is TGTGCCAGCAGCCCCCTCATTCAGGACGGACTCCTACAGTACTTC. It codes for CASSPLIQDGLLQYF.

The CDR3 nucleotides are TGCAGTGCGTGCCAGGGGGATAGCTACAACACCTTC. It translates to CSACQGDSYNTF. V gene TRBV20-1 combines with J gene TRBJ1-2, with 7 bases lining up with TRBD1. CDR3 length equals 12 residues. The V segment lost 6 bases and the J segment 12 bases; nucleotides outside the gene matches: 13. Germline V gene lookup returns CDR1 DFQATT and CDR2 SNEGSKA (reference sequence).

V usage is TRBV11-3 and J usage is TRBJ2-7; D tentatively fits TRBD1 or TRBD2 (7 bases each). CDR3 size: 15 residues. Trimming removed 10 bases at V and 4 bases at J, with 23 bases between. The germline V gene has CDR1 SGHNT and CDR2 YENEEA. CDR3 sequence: CAIYFRDSGEYEQYF. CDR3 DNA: TGTGCCATCTACTTCCGGGACAGCGGGGAGTACGAGCAGTACTTC.

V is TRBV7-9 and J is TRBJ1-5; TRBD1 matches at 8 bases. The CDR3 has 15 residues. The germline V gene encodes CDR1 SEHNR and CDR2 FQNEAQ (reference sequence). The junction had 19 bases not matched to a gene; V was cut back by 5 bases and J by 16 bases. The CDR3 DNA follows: TGTGCCAGCAGCGGCGGACAGGGAATGGGAGAGACAGATCATTTT. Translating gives CASSGGQGMGETDHF.

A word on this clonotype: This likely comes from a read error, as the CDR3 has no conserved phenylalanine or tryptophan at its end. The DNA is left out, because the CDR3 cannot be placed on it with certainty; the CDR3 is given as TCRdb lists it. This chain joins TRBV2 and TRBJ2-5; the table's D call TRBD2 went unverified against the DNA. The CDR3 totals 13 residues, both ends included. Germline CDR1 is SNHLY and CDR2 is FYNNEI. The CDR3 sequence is CASSPQRHQTHDL.

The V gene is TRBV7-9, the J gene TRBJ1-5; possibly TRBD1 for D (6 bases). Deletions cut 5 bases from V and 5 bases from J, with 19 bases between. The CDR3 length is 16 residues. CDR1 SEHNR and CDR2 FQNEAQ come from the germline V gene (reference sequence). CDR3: CASSLRGGGRDQPQHF. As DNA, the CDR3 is TGTGCCAGCAGCCTTAGGGGGGGGGGGCGAGATCAGCCCCAGCATTTT.

CDR3 protein: CASSIGRSRFF. CDR3 nucleotides: TGTGCCAGCAGCATCGGACGGAGTCGGTTCTTC. The chain combines TRBV5-6 with TRBJ2-1, with unresolved D. The V and J ends lost 4 bases and 15 bases respectively, with 14 bases between them. Germline CDR1 reads SGHDT; CDR2 reads YYEEEE. CDR3 size: 11 residues. The full variable domain, rest sourced from reference TRBV5-6 and TRBJ2-1, is DAGVTQSPTHLIKTRGQQVTLRCSPKSGHDTVSWYQQALGQGPQFIFQYYEEEERQRGNFPDRFSGHQFPNYSSELNVNALLLGDSALYLCASSIGRSRFFGPGTRLTVL.

CDR3 protein: CASDKDGYQPQHF. Here the CDR3 DNA reads TGTGCCAGTGATAAGGACGGTTATCAGCCCCAGCATTTT. The chain recombines TRBV19 with TRBJ1-5, with unresolved D. The germline V gene has CDR1 LNHDA and CDR2 SQIVND (reference sequence). The CDR3 has 13 amino acids. V was pared by 8 bases and J by 5 bases, with 13 bases between.

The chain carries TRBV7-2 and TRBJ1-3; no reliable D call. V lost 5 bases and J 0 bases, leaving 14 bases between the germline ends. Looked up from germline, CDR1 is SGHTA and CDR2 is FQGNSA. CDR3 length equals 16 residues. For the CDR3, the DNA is TGTGCCAGCAGCCTACTGACTCCTAACTCTGGAAACACCATATATTTT. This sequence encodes CASSLLTPNSGNTIYF.

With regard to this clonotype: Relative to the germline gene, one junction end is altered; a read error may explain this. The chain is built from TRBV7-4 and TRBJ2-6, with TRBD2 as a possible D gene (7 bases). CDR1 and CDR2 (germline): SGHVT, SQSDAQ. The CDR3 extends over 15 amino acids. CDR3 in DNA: TGTGCCAGCAGCGGGGGGGCTGGAGGGGCCCACGTTCCGCCTTTC. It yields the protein CASSGGAGGAHVPPF.

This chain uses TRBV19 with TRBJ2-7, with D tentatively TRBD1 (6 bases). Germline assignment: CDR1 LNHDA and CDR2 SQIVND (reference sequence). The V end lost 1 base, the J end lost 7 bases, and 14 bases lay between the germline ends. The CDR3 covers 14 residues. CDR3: CASSIGRGSSEQYF. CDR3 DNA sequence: TGTGCCAGTAGTATAGGCAGGGGCTCTTCAGAGCAGTACTTC.